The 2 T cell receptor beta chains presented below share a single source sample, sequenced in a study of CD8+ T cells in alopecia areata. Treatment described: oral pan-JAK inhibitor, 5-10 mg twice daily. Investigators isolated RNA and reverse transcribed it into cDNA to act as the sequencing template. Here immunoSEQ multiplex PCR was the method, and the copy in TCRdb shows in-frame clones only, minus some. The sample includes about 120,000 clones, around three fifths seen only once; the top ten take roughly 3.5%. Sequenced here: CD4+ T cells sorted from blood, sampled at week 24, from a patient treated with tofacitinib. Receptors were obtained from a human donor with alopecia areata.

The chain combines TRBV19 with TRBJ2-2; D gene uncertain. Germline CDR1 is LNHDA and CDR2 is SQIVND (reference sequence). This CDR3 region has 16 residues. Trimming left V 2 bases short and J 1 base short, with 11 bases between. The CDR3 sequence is CASSISPDQNTGELFF. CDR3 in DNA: TGTGCCAGTAGTATAAGTCCGGACCAGAACACCGGGGAGCTGTTTTTT. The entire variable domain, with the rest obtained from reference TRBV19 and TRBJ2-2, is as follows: DGGITQSPKYLFRKEGQNVTLSCEQNLNHDAMYWYRQDPGQGLRLIYYSQIVNDFQKGDIAEGYSVSREKKESFPLTVTSAQKNPTAFYLCASSISPDQNTGELFFGEGSRLTVL.

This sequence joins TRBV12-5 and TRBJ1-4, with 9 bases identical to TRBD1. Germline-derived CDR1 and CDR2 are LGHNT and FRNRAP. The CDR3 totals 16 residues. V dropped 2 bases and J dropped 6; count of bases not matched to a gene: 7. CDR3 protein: CASGLPEWTGDEKLFF. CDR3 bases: TGTGCTAGTGGTTTGCCGGAGTGGACAGGGGATGAAAAACTGTTTTTT.